The 5 T cell receptor beta chains below were found in one sample sequenced in a study of cytomegalovirus exposure and HLA in healthy donors. The PCR employed 60 Vbeta primers together with 13 Jbeta primers. Clones were read by immunoSEQ multiplex PCR, and TCRdb kept only the in-frame ones, dropping some. The repertoire table contains about 46,000 clones. Sequencing was performed on PBMCs. The receptors were gathered from a woman aged 40 to 50 in good health and CMV-seronegative.

Of note for this clone: The sample holds other DNA sequences that translate to the same CDR3. The chain is built from TRBV6-1 and TRBJ1-1; 8 bases fit TRBD1. Per the germline V gene, CDR1 is MNHNS and CDR2 is SASEGT. This CDR3 spans 14 amino acids. V lost 6 bases to trimming and J lost 1 base; unmatched junction nucleotides: 4. In nucleotides, the CDR3 is TGTGCCAGCAGGCTGACAGGGGAGAACACTGAAGCTTTCTTT. Translated: CASRLTGENTEAFF.

The chain's CDR3 is CASSLLGLANEQFF. The CDR3 DNA is TGTGCCAGCAGCTTGTTGGGACTAGCTAATGAGCAGTTCTTC. This sequence joins TRBV7-6 and TRBJ2-1; TRBD2 agrees at 9 bases. Germline-derived CDR1 and CDR2 are SGHVS and FNYEAQ. The CDR3 spans 14 residues. J was trimmed by 7 bases and V by 3 bases; bases with no gene match: 4. Looking up the rest from reference TRBV7-6 and TRBJ2-1 gives the full variable domain: GAGVSQSPRYKVTKRGQDVALRCDPISGHVSLYWYRQALGQGPEFLTYFNYEAQQDKSGLPNDRFSAERPEGSISTLTIQRTEQRDSAMYRCASSLLGLANEQFFGPGTRLTVL.

The chain is built from TRBV27 and TRBJ2-1; 9 bases match TRBD2. Germline assignment: CDR1 MNHEY and CDR2 SMNVEV (reference sequence). V shed 5 bases and J 5 bases; nucleotides not matched to a gene: 4. The CDR3 extends over 14 amino acids. CDR3 sequence (DNA): TGTGCCAGCAGTCTTAGCGGGAGCAACAATGAGCAGTTCTTC. Translating gives CASSLSGSNNEQFF.

The V gene is TRBV9, the J gene TRBJ1-3; D unclear. The CDR3 extends over 16 amino acids. Germline CDR1 and CDR2: SGDLS and YYNGEE. The germline V and J ends were trimmed by 3 bases and 4 bases, with 17 bases remaining between them. CDR3 nucleotides: TGTGCCAGCAGCGCCCAACCATCCCCGGTGGGAAACACCATATATTTT. Its translation: CASSAQPSPVGNTIYF. Together with reference TRBV9 and TRBJ1-3, the CDR3 gives the full variable domain: DSGVTQTPKHLITATGQRVTLRCSPRSGDLSVYWYQQSLDQGLQFLIQYYNGEERAKGNILERFSAQQFPDLHSELNLSSLELGDSALYFCASSAQPSPVGNTIYFGEGSWLTVV.

The chain is built from TRBV30 and TRBJ2-3; possibly TRBD2 for D (7 bases). This CDR3 spans 15 amino acids. The germline CDR1 and CDR2 sequences are GTSNPN and SVGIG (reference sequence). The germline V and J ends were trimmed by 3 bases and 2 bases, with 15 bases remaining between them. The CDR3 sequence: CAWSAPAGHTDTQYF. The CDR3 DNA follows: TGTGCCTGGAGCGCGCCAGCGGGACACACAGATACGCAGTATTTT.